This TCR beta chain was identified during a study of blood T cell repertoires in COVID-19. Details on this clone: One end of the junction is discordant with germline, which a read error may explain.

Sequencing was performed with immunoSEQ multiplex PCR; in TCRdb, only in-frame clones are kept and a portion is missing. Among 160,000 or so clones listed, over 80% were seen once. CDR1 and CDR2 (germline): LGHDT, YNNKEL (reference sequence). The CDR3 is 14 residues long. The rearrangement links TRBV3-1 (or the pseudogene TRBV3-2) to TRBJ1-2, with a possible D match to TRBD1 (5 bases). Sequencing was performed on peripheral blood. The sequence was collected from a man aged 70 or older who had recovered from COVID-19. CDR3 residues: CASSQEEISGTEAF. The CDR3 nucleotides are TGTGCCAGCAGCCAAGAGGAGATAAGCGGGACGGAGGCCTTC.